One and the same sample provided the 29 T cell receptor beta chains below, sequenced in a study of post-analysis software for immune sequencing data. These receptors have no identified antigens. TCR beta cDNA libraries had unique molecular identifiers. TCRdb analysed the PCR reads with MiXCR anew, one entry per CDR3 protein. The sample contains approximately 770,000 distinct CDR3 sequences, about 45% of which appear only once. Findings and limits, study-wide: In patients, five TRBV segments were more frequent than in controls, with TRBV5-6, TRBV5-1 and TRBV20-1 among them.

Sequencing was done on a sample of blood. The source is a girl aged 5-17 years with multiple sclerosis.

V usage is TRBV20-1 and J usage is TRBJ2-7, with a possible D match to TRBD2 (5 bases). V was shortened by 4 bases and J by 0 bases, with 16 bases between the two germline ends. CDR1 and CDR2 (germline): DFQATT, SNEGSKA (reference sequence). The CDR3 has 15 residues. The CDR3 loop reads CSATLDSQFSYEQYF. CDR3 nucleotide sequence: TGCAGTGCTACCTTGGACTCCCAATTCTCCTACGAGCAGTACTTC.

This clonotype has just a few counts. The rearrangement joins TRBV6-1 to TRBJ1-2; 8 bases line up with TRBD1. The J segment lost 6 bases and the V segment lost 7 bases, leaving 10 bases of the junction unmatched. This CDR3 spans 14 amino acids. In germline, CDR1 is MNHNS, CDR2 SASEGT. The CDR3, as DNA: TGTGCCAGCACCACGGGACAGGAGATCCATGGCTACACCTTC. This codes for CASTTGQEIHGYTF.

This sequence joins TRBV29-1 and TRBJ2-1; weak D call: TRBD2 (6 bases). In germline, CDR1 is SQVTM, CDR2 ANQGSEA. V was trimmed by 6 bases and J by 13 bases, leaving 19 bases between them. The CDR3 covers 12 residues. CDR3: CSVGERRGVQFF. The CDR3 nucleotides are TGCAGCGTCGGGGAGAGGCGCGGGGTACAGTTCTTC.

This rearrangement joins TRBV7-2 to TRBJ2-3, with D perhaps given as TRBD1 or TRBD2 (5 bases each). Trimming took 2 bases from V and 5 from J, leaving 26 bases between them. In germline, CDR1 is SGHTA, CDR2 FQGNSA. CDR3 size: 19 residues. CDR3 DNA sequence: TGTGCCAGCAGCTTACCGAGACAGCCAGAGGGCTTGAGGAGAGATACGCAGTATTTT. It encodes CASSLPRQPEGLRRDTQYF.

This clonotype was picked up a small number of times. The gene calls are TRBV10-2 and TRBJ1-2; D is unresolved. The germline V gene encodes CDR1 WSHSY and CDR2 SAAADI. The CDR3 has 13 residues. Trimming pared 8 bases from V and 0 bases from J, leaving 10 bases between. CDR3 DNA: TGCGCCAGCGGCCAGTTAGCTAACTATGGCTACACCTTC. Residues: CASGQLANYGYTF.

This clonotype came up a few times. The rearrangement uses TRBV7-9 and TRBJ1-4; 7 bases align to TRBD1. Germline lookup yields CDR1 SEHNR and CDR2 FQNEAQ (reference sequence). The V gene end was trimmed by 4 bases and the J gene end by 10 bases; junction bases not matched to a gene: 6. This CDR3 has 13 residues. The DNA of the CDR3 is TGTGCCAGCAGCTCACATGACAGGGCAAAACTGTTTTTT. Translated, it gives CASSSHDRAKLFF.

The chain joins TRBV3-1 to TRBJ1-5, with TRBD1 matching 7 bases. V gave up 0 bases and J gave up 5 bases; unmatched junction bases: 4. CDR3 length equals 15 residues. Germline V gene data show CDR1 as LGHDT and CDR2 as YNNKEL (reference sequence). The CDR3 DNA reads TGTGCCAGCAGCCAAGAGTTCAGGGGGGATCAGCCCCAGCATTTT. Its translation: CASSQEFRGDQPQHF.

The V and J genes are TRBV10-3 and TRBJ1-6, with a possible D match to TRBD1 (5 bases). V dropped 6 bases and J dropped 10 bases, with 13 bases sitting between them. This CDR3 spans 13 amino acids. Germline V lookup: CDR1 ENHRY, CDR2 SYGVKD. The DNA of the CDR3 is TGTGCCATCAGGGCCGGGGGAGACTCACCCCTCCACTTT. Protein product: CAIRAGGDSPLHF.

This chain connects TRBV2 to TRBJ1-1, with TRBD1 matching over 9 bases. Germline CDR1 and CDR2: SNHLY and FYNNEI. The V gene end was trimmed by 5 bases and the J gene end by 11 bases; junction bases not matched to a gene: 12. The CDR3 totals 14 residues. CDR3: CASSRDRAGREAFF. CDR3 nucleotide sequence: TGTGCCAGCAGTCGGGACAGGGCCGGTAGGGAGGCTTTCTTT.

The gene calls are TRBV29-1 and TRBJ2-5, with 7 bases that match TRBD1. Looked up from germline, CDR1 is SQVTM and CDR2 is ANQGSEA. This CDR3 is 13 amino acids long. The J segment lost 2 bases and the V segment lost 7 bases, leaving 7 bases of the junction unmatched. The CDR3 protein is CSAGDRVQETQYF. For the CDR3, the DNA is TGCAGCGCCGGAGACAGGGTTCAAGAGACCCAGTACTTC. The whole variable domain, remainder taken from reference TRBV29-1 and TRBJ2-5, is SAVISQKPSRDICQRGTSLTIQCQVDSQVTMMFWYRQQPGQSLTLIATANQGSEATYESGFVIDKFPISRPNLTFSTLTVSNMSPEDSSIYLCSAGDRVQETQYFGPGTRLLVL.

The chain combines TRBV5-1 with TRBJ2-1; D unresolved. The tail of the sequence fits TRBJ2-7 better, so the J call may be wrong. CDR1 and CDR2 from the germline V gene are SGHRS and YFSETQ. There are 16 residues in the CDR3. In DNA form, the CDR3 reads TGCGCCAGCAGCTTCGATCTAGGTTCGATCTACAATGAGCAGTACTTC. Its translation is CASSFDLGSIYNEQYF.

To note about this clonotype: This may stem from a read error, because a much larger clone lies one nucleotide away. This chain links TRBV29-1 with TRBJ1-2; no clear D gene. Germline lookup yields CDR1 SQVTM and CDR2 ANQGSEA. The V end was cut by 5 bases, the J end by 4 bases, with 17 bases between. CDR3 size: 14 residues. The DNA of the CDR3 is TGCAGCGTTAAGACGGTGGGGTTGGGCTATGGCTACACCTTC. Its protein product is CSVKTVGLGYGYTF. The entire variable domain, with the rest obtained from reference TRBV29-1 and TRBJ1-2, is as follows: SAVISQKPSRDICQRGTSLTIQCQVDSQVTMMFWYRQQPGQSLTLIATANQGSEATYESGFVIDKFPISRPNLTFSTLTVSNMSPEDSSIYLCSVKTVGLGYGYTFGSGTRLTVV.

The V gene is TRBV5-1, the J gene TRBJ2-2; TRBD1 aligns across 7 bases. V was clipped by 4 bases and J by 1 base; unmatched bases: 4. Germline CDR1 reads SGHRS; CDR2 reads YFSETQ. The CDR3 runs 15 residues. CDR3 coding DNA: TGCGCCAGCAGCCAACGACAGGGGAACACCGGGGAGCTGTTTTTT. It encodes CASSQRQGNTGELFF.

The V gene is TRBV12-3 or TRBV12-4, the J gene TRBJ2-7; D gene ambiguous. The CDR3 contains 14 residues. With 7 bases removed from V and 7 bases from J, the gap between germline ends came to 20 bases. DNA for the CDR3: TGTGCCAGCACGGAAGCATCCGAACATGTGGAGCAGTACTTC. As protein: CASTEASEHVEQYF.

This clonotype was counted only a few times. J is TRBJ1-4 and V is TRBV11-2, with TRBD1 as a possible D gene (5 bases). This CDR3 has 15 residues. Germline V lookup: CDR1 SGHAT, CDR2 FQNNGV. The germline V and J ends were trimmed by 6 bases and 4 bases, with 15 bases remaining between them. CDR3 region: CASSPPGTNNEKLFF. The CDR3, as DNA: TGTGCCAGCAGTCCGCCGGGGACCAATAATGAAAAACTGTTTTTT. The full variable domain, its missing parts supplied by reference TRBV11-2 and TRBJ1-4, is EAGVAQSPRYKIIEKRQSVAFWCNPISGHATLYWYQQILGQGPKLLIQFQNNGVVDDSQLPKDRFSAERLKGVDSTLKIQPAKLEDSAVYLCASSPPGTNNEKLFFGSGTQLSVL.

The V call is TRBV7-8, the J call TRBJ1-4; D is uncertain. This CDR3 region has 15 residues. CDR1 and CDR2 (germline): SGHVS, FQNEAQ. Deletions cut 5 bases from V and 0 bases from J, with 10 bases between. CDR3 sequence reads: CASSGLVATNEKLFF. CDR3 sequence (DNA): TGTGCCAGCAGCGGTTTAGTTGCAACTAATGAAAAACTGTTTTTT.

This clonotype occurred a few times. The rearrangement joins TRBV18 to TRBJ1-2; D is unclear. The germline gives CDR1 KGHSH, CDR2 LQKENI. The CDR3 extends over 12 amino acids. Trimming stripped 6 bases from V and 3 bases from J, with 8 bases between. In nucleotides, the CDR3 is TGTGCCAGCTCGAGAGTGGACTATGGCTACACCTTC. Its protein is CASSRVDYGYTF.

The chain is built from TRBV27 and TRBJ2-3; 13 bases line up with TRBD2. Trimming cost V 6 bases and J 6 bases; bases outside gene matches: 9. From germline, CDR1 is MNHEY and CDR2 SMNVEV (reference sequence). The CDR3 sequence is 16 residues long. The CDR3 DNA is TGTGCCAGCAGACACGGACTAGCGGGAGTGGGTGATACGCAGTATTTT. Its translation: CASRHGLAGVGDTQYF.

The J gene is TRBJ2-5, the V gene TRBV2; 11 bases align to TRBD2. The closer fit of TRBJ2-7 to the DNA end suggests the J call may be wrong. CDR1 and CDR2 from the germline V gene are SNHLY and FYNNEI. The CDR3 consists of 15 residues. The CDR3 sequence: CASSEEGLAVYEQYF. CDR3 in DNA: TGTGCCAGCAGTGAGGAGGGACTAGCGGTCTACGAGCAGTACTTC.

Concerning this clonotype: One junction end does not reproduce the germline sequence, and a read error may be involved. The gene calls are TRBV13 and TRBJ1-5, with D unclear. The CDR3 has 14 residues. Germline CDR1 PRHDT, CDR2 FYEKMQ (reference sequence). The CDR3 DNA is TGTACCAGCAGCTTTAGGTGGGGAAATGGGCCCCAGCATTTT. Protein product: CTSSFRWGNGPQHF.

This clonotype has just a few counts. This chain uses TRBV6-1 with TRBJ2-7; D may be TRBD1 (5 bases). Germline V gene data show CDR1 as MNHNS and CDR2 as SASEGT. Trimming left V 3 bases short and J 3 bases short, with 12 bases between. CDR3 length: 14 residues. DNA of the CDR3: TGTGCCAGCAGTGAGCAGGGCAACGACTACGAGCAGTACTTC. Residues: CASSEQGNDYEQYF.

The chain combines TRBV2 with TRBJ2-4; TRBD1 agrees at 10 bases. V shed 6 bases and J 0 bases; nucleotides not matched to a gene: 5. From germline, CDR1 is SNHLY and CDR2 FYNNEI. The CDR3 is made up of 16 amino acids. CDR3 bases: TGTGCCAGCAGGGGACAGGGGCCCCTAGCCAAAAACATTCAGTACTTC. It yields the protein CASRGQGPLAKNIQYF.

The chain recombines TRBV15 with TRBJ2-1; no clear D gene. The V and J ends lost 2 bases and 9 bases respectively, with 11 bases between them. The CDR3 is made up of 13 amino acids. CDR1 LNHNV and CDR2 YYDKDF come from the germline V gene (reference sequence). The CDR3 DNA sequence: TGTGCCACCAGCAGAACCCCTGCGGTTGAGCAGTTCTTC. Its translation is CATSRTPAVEQFF.

The rearrangement uses TRBV5-5 and TRBJ1-2, with D tentatively TRBD1 (5 bases). V lost 3 bases and J 5 bases, leaving 20 bases between the germline ends. The germline V gene encodes CDR1 SGHKS and CDR2 YYEKEE (reference sequence). The CDR3 length is 16 residues. CDR3 in DNA: TGTGCCAGCAGCTGGGGCACGGCGACGGGAGCTTATGGCTACACCTTC. Its translation: CASSWGTATGAYGYTF.

The chain carries TRBV29-1 and TRBJ2-7, with TRBD2 identical over 16 bases. The CDR3 runs to 16 residues. V was clipped by 6 bases and J by 1 base; unmatched bases: 6. Germline values: CDR1 SQVTM, CDR2 ANQGSEA. As DNA, the CDR3 is TGCAGCGTCGCCTGGGGACTAGCGGGAGGGTCCTACGAGCAGTACTTC. Amino acid sequence: CSVAWGLAGGSYEQYF.

The chain has TRBV28 and TRBJ2-1; D is ambiguous. CDR1 MDHEN and CDR2 SYDVKM come from the germline V gene. Trimming cost V 5 bases and J 8 bases, with 13 bases left between them. This CDR3 has 13 amino acids. CDR3 coding DNA: TGTGCCAGCAGTAAGGAGTTAGTCGATGAGCAGTTCTTC. Its protein product is CASSKELVDEQFF.

The chain has TRBV20-1 and TRBJ2-7, with TRBD1 matching 9 bases. The CDR3 is made up of 14 amino acids. Trimming at V came to 5 bases and at J to 7 bases, leaving 12 bases not matched to a gene. Germline V gives CDR1 DFQATT, CDR2 SNEGSKA (reference sequence). CDR3 protein: CSASTRTGVEEQYF. The CDR3 DNA is TGCAGTGCTTCCACCCGGACAGGGGTAGAAGAGCAGTACTTC.

This clonotype was observed a handful of times. The gene calls are TRBV4-3 and TRBJ2-5; D is unclear. CDR1 LGHNA and CDR2 YSLEER come from the germline V gene. CDR3 length: 13 amino acids. V lost 0 bases, J lost 5 bases, and 7 bases lay in between. CDR3 sequence reads: CASSQDVRETQYF. The DNA of the CDR3 is TGCGCCAGCAGCCAAGATGTCCGGGAGACCCAGTACTTC.

V is TRBV12-3 or TRBV12-4 and J is TRBJ2-7; unclear D gene. The CDR3 spans 11 residues. The V and J ends lost 7 bases and 6 bases respectively, with 10 bases between them. Here the CDR3 DNA reads TGTGCCAGCACTGACTCCCGCGAGCAGTACTTC. Translating gives CASTDSREQYF.